The clone carrying this T cell receptor (beta chain) was observed many times. This CDR3 has 19 residues. Germline V CDR1 and CDR2: DFQATT, SNEGSKA (reference sequence). With 1 base clipped from V and 2 bases from J, the junction kept 18 bases outside the gene matches. The sample originates from a study of T cell repertoires in cytomegalovirus infection. TCRdb itself ran the reads through MiXCR, one entry per CDR3 protein. The data show roughly 640,000 distinct CDR3 sequences, with roughly 26% seen just once and around 8% held by the top ten. The material sequenced was CD8+ T cells from PBMCs. The V gene is TRBV20-1, the J gene TRBJ2-3, with 7 nucleotides matching TRBD1. This TCR derives from a human donor in good health (CMV status not recorded). Some clones in this sample may be carry-over from other donors' samples. CDR3 sequence: CSARVQNPGQSLHTDTQYF. CDR3 DNA: TGCAGTGCTAGAGTACAAAATCCGGGACAGTCTTTACACACAGATACGCAGTATTTT.